This T cell receptor (beta chain) stems from a study of cytomegalovirus exposure and HLA in healthy donors (TCRdb year 2017). About the study as a whole: According to an earlier analysis of 550 to 700 of the donors, roughly 180 million T cells yielded roughly 110 million unique TCR beta sequences and approximately 280 Gb of sequence data. Roughly 300 gigabases of sequencing data and approximately 84 million unique TCR sequences were included in an early release covering roughly 700 HLA-typed donors. Of the roughly 390 genotyped donors, over 65% fell in the genetic ancestry cluster associated with self-reported Caucasian donors. The study aimed to test whether cataloging public T cell receptors could reveal signatures of past pathogen exposure. Using immunosequencing, the study profiled T cell repertoires from 666 subjects and related those repertoires to cytomegalovirus serostatus. Besides the first cohort of hundreds of subjects, a separate validation cohort made up of over a hundred different subjects was used. The study combined high-throughput TCR immunosequencing, statistical association of individual TCRs with disease status, and machine learning to predict cytomegalovirus infection status. A later analysis re-analyzed previously published TCR beta repertoires from approximately 670 donors and added high-resolution HLA genotyping to study TCR occurrence patterns. In the later analysis, no new phenotypic data were used to find candidate immune exposures; instead, reliance was placed on TCR beta sequences and their occurrence across donors. To decide whether each TCR beta V gene segment behaved as functional or pseudogenic, an earlier analysis of some 580 of the donors relied on high-throughput TCR beta sequencing. Donor age, sex, ethnicity and CMV serostatus were collected together with the repertoire data. A later genetic analysis took genome-wide SNP genotypes for about three fifths of the roughly 700 donors and used that subset as a discovery cohort. All discovery cohort repertoires had been generated using a single sequencing platform. Both class I and class II loci were covered by HLA typing, at four-digit resolution. The number of donors typed differed by locus, with about 629-630 for A, B, C, DRB1 and DQB1, around 500 for DQA1, 606 for DPA1, and approximately 470 for DPB1. Roughly five DR-DQ haplotypes were handled as single units for association and clustering because linkage in the cohort was strong. Among approximately 370 genotyped donors of the cohort, an average of around 220,000 unique TCR beta nucleotide sequences was sequenced per donor, of which 15% to 20% were non-productive.

As regards this clone: Its antigen target is currently unknown. Base qualities are not recorded, but no much larger clone differs from it by a single base.

What the research found in general, with its limitations: Roughly 17 rarely observed V segments, including chromosome 9 orphons, were excluded from the earlier analysis of almost 600 of the donors because counts were too low. Sequencing depth was assumed to be roughly uniform across donors in the presence/absence analyses, though that assumption may not hold. According to a later genetic analysis, donors in an Asian-associated ancestry cluster had fewer N-insertions in productive TCRs than the approximately 630-donor mean. In the study, 150 to 200 TCR beta chains were listed as associated with cytomegalovirus. A cluster of highly shared sequence variants was judged likely to be a technical artifact of the sequencing pipeline. In vitro tests confirmed that three of the cytomegalovirus-associated TCR beta chains recognize cytomegalovirus antigens. When HLA alleles, especially DR and DQ, strongly co-occurred, TCR associations were difficult to assign to individual alleles. Correlated functional status among segregating V segments might reflect linkage disequilibrium, but an unknown experimental factor could not be ruled out. In an earlier analysis of 587 of the donors, most TCR beta V segments appeared in productive rearrangements about 87% or about 30% of the time, broadly matching IMGT annotations. Because some donors lacked HLA typing at each locus, the association tests relied only on the typed subset. A further reported finding was that TCR beta sequences accurately predicted the HLA-A and HLA-B alleles for most subjects in the first cohort. V-gene and J-gene trimming of TCR beta chains was associated with a missense DCLRE1C variant in a later genetic analysis, and the association was replicated in an independent cohort. A later analysis reported that several top co-occurrence clusters appeared linked to parvovirus B19, influenza, CMV and Epstein-Barr virus. According to a later analysis, TCR association rates differed among HLA loci, with DRB1 alleles showing the most associated TCRs and HLA-C alleles showing the fewest. In a later analysis, HLA-associated TCR beta chains showed more clonal expansion and lower generation probabilities than non-associated chains that were equally common. At a false discovery rate of 0.05, a later analysis linked about 17,000 TCR beta sequences to specific HLA alleles. Cytomegalovirus status was reported to be diagnosed by the classifier with high specificity and sensitivity in both the original and validation cohorts. Across donors, most TCR sequences were observed very rarely, whereas some public TCRs were present in many individuals. Only TCR beta chains were sequenced in this cohort, and the absence of alpha or paired-chain data limited detectable features. Some IMGT-functional V segments, including TRBV6-2 and TRBV6-3, could not be told apart with the 87-base-pair reads, so those segments were excluded. A later analysis found that most CMV-associated TCR beta chains appeared HLA-restricted, with HLA associations seemingly driven largely by CMV exposure. The authors suggested that the approach could potentially be generalized to other disease states and immunological phenotypes. For the cohort, immune exposure information was limited to CMV serostatus.

The cohort consisted of 600 to 700 healthy bone marrow donors. At the time of sampling, every cohort member was nominally healthy, though immune exposures that went unrecorded were likely present. The donor was CMV seropositive and was included in the group of 250 to 300 seropositive cohort members. A peripheral blood sample was provided by each donor, and peripheral blood mononuclear cells were used for TCR beta sequencing. The Qiagen DNeasy Blood Extraction Kit was used to extract genomic DNA from the blood cell samples. Library generation was performed with the immunoSEQ multiplex PCR assay. For the multiplex PCR, a mixture combining 60 forward primers for TCR Vbeta segments and 13 reverse primers for TCR Jbeta segments was used. Amplification of the CDR3 region of rearranged TCR beta genes was performed with a multiplex PCR assay on genomic DNA. Amplified TCR beta libraries were sequenced as 87-base-pair reads on the Illumina HiSeq System. On the study's bioinformatics: In a later analysis, tens of millions of unique TCR beta chains were counted across the 500 to 700 repertoires, and approximately 9.9 million of these chains were shared by at least two donors. To remove PCR and sequencing errors, raw reads were error-corrected and collapsed into unique sequences using a nearest-neighbor algorithm that merged closely related sequences. To assign V, D and J gene segments, CDR3 sequences were aligned to IMGT reference sequences. For a sequence to be retained, at least a six-nucleotide match to both a V gene segment and a J gene segment was required. Rearrangements were classified as productive when the CDR3 lacked stop codons and remained in frame with V and J, and all other rearrangements were classified as non-productive. CDR3 was defined according to IMGT convention as the region running from the second conserved V-encoded cysteine to the conserved J-encoded phenylalanine. The earlier analysis of about 570 of the donors excluded any sequence lacking an unambiguous match to a single V gene segment. An earlier analysis of under 750 of the donors called V segments functional above 56.7% productive rearrangements and segregating when the between-donor standard deviation exceeded 5%. A statistical classification framework was built for diagnosing cytomegalovirus status from the catalog of TCR beta chain sequences. In a later analysis, V and J genes were assigned by comparing TCR nucleotide sequences against IMGT/GENE-DB human TR gene sequences. The TCRdist pipeline was used in a later analysis to assign CDR3 sequences and most-parsimonious VDJ recombination scenarios. In a later analysis, every TCR beta chain was defined by the combination of its CDR3 amino acid sequence and its V-gene family, and reads without a unique V-gene family were dropped. To address suspected cross-contamination and a sequencing artifact, a later analysis removed roughly 580 highly shared, low-generation-probability nucleotide sequences. In a later analysis, a clonal expansion index for each public chain was calculated from normalized within-repertoire ranks of inferred template counts. A later analysis computed generation probabilities with a VDJ recombination model fitted to out-of-frame rearrangements, and checked the results against IGoR. A later analysis scored TCR-TCR, TCR-HLA and TCR-CMV co-occurrence with hypergeometric tests, applying a repertoire-size bias correction to TCR pairs. False discovery rates were estimated in a later analysis by permuting HLA or CMV assignments 20 times. A later analysis grouped co-occurring TCRs with DBSCAN, adding TCRdist sequence similarity when clustering within HLA-allele-positive subsets. Repertoires with fewer than 30,000 or more than 120,000 public chains, plus five repertoires with anomalous nucleotide sharing, were excluded from co-occurrence clustering. TCRdb took this table from immuneACCESS and kept in-frame rearrangements with V and J called. Such tables lack part of the clones; where checked against another copy, unresolved V genes explain under half of the gap, and the rest is unexplained. D and trimming come from the DNA, and the V and J calls and clone size come from that table. The sample includes fewer than 150,000 clones, with around 85% observed a single time. Under 7% of the sample is held by the ten biggest clonotypes.

V gives up 5 bases and J gives up 2 bases, and the segment between their germline ends measures 9 bases. For CDR1 and CDR2, the germline V gene lists SGHVS and FQNEAQ. Reading from cysteine to phenylalanine, the CDR3 counts 13 amino acids. Only the CDR3 DNA stays, 39 bases, in frame from base 1. The sequence is built from TRBV7-8 and TRBJ1-2; 6 matching bases give a weak D call of TRBD1. Sequenced: PBMCs. The receptor comes from a woman aged 25 to 39 in good health and CMV-seropositive. The sequence in DNA is TGTGCCAGCAGCCTTGGACAGAACTATGGCTACACCTTC. Translated, it reads CASSLGQNYGYTF.